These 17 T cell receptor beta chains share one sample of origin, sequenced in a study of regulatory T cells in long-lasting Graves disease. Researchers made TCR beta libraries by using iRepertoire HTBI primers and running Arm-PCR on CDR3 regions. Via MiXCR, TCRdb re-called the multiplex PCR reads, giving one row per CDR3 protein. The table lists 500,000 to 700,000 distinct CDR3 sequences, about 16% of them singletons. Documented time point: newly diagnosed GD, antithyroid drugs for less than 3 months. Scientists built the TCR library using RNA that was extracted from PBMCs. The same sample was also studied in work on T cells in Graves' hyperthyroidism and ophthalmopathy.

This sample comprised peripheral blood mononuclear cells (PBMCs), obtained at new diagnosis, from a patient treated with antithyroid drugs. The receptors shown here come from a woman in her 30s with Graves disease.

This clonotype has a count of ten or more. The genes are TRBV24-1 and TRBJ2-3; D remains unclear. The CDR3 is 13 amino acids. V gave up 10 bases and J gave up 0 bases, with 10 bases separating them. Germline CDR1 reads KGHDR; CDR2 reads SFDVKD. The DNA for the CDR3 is TGTGCCACGCGGAGAGACAGCACAGATACGCAGTATTTT. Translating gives CATRRDSTDTQYF.

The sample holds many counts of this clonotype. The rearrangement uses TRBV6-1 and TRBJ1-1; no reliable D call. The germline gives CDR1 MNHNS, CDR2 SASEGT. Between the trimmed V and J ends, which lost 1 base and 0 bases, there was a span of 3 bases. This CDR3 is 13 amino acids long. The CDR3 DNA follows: TGTGCCAGCAGTGAAGTTTTGAACACTGAAGCTTTCTTT. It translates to CASSEVLNTEAFF.

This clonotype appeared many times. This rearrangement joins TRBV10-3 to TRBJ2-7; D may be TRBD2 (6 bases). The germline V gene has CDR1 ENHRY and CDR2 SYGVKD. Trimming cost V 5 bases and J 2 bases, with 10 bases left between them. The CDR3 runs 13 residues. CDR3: CAISREPAYEQYF. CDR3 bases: TGTGCCATCAGTCGGGAGCCCGCCTACGAGCAGTACTTC.

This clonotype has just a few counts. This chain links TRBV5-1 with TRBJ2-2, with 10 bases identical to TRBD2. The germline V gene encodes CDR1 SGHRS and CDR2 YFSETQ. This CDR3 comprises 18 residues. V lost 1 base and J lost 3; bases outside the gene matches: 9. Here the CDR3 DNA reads TGCGCCAGCAGCTTGAAGCGACTAGCGGGCCTCGACACCGGGGAGCTGTTTTTT. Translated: CASSLKRLAGLDTGELFF.

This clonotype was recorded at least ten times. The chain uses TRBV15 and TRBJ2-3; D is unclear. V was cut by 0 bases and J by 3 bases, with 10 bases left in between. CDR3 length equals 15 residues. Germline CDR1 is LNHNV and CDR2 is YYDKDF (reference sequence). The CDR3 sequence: CATSRDGSRTDTQYF. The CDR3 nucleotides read TGTGCCACCAGCAGAGATGGGTCGCGAACAGATACGCAGTATTTT.

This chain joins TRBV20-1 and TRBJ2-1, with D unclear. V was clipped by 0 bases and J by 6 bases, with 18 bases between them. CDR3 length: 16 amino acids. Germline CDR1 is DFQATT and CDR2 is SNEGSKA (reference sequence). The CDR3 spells CSARDTLGITGNEQFF. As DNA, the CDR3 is TGCAGTGCTAGAGATACGCTAGGAATCACTGGCAATGAGCAGTTCTTC.

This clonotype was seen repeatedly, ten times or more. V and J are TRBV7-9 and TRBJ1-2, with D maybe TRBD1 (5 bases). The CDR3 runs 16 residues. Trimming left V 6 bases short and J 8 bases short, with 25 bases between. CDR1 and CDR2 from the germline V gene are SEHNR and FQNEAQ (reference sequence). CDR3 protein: CASSSLGPVAQGGYTF. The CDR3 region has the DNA TGTGCCAGCAGTTCCCTGGGACCTGTCGCCCAAGGAGGCTACACCTTC.

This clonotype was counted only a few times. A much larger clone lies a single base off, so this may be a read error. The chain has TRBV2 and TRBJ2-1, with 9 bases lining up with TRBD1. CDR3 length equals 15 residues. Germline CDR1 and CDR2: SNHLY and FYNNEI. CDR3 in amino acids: CASSATGGSHNEQFF. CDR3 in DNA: TGTGCCAGCAGTGCAACAGGGGGCTCCCACAATGAGCAGTTCTTC. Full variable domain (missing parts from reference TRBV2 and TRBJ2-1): EPEVTQTPSHQVTQMGQEVILRCVPISNHLYFYWYRQILGQKVEFLVSFYNNEISEKSEIFDDQFSVERPDGSNFTLKIRSTKLEDSAMYFCASSATGGSHNEQFFGPGTRLTVL.

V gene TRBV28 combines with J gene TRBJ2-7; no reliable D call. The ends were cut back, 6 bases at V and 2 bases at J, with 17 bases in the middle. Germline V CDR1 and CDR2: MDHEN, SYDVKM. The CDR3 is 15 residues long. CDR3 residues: CASSPLQAGAYEQYF. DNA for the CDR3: TGTGCCAGCAGCCCTCTCCAGGCCGGTGCCTACGAGCAGTACTTC.

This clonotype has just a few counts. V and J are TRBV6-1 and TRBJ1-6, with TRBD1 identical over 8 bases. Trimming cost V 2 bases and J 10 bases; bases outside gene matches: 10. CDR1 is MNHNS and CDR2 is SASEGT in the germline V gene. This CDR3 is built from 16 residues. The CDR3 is CASSEQGTGSRSPLHF. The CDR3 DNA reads TGTGCCAGCAGTGAACAGGGGACAGGTTCTCGATCACCCCTCCACTTT.

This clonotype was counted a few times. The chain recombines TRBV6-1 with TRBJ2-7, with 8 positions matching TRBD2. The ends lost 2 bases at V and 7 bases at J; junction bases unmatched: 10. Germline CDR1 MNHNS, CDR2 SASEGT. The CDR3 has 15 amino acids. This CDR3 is CASSERVAGIGEQYF. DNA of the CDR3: TGTGCCAGCAGTGAACGAGTAGCGGGGATAGGGGAGCAGTACTTC.

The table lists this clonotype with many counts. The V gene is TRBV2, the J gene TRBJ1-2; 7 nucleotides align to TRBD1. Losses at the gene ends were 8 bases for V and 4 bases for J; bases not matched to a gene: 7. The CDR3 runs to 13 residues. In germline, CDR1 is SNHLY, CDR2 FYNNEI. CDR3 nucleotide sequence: TGTGCCAGCTACAGACAGGGTCCCTATGGCTACACCTTC. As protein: CASYRQGPYGYTF.

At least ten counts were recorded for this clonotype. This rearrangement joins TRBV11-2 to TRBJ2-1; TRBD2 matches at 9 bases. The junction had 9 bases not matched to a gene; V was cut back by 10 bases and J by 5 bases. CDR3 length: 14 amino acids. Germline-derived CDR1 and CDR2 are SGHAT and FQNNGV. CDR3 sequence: CAIRGLAGNNEQFF. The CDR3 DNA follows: TGTGCCATCCGCGGGCTAGCGGGAAACAATGAGCAGTTCTTC.

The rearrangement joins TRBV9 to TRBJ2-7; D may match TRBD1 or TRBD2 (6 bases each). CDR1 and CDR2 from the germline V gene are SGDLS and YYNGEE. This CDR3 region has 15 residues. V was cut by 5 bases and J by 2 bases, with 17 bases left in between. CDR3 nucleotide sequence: TGTGCCAGCAGTCCTAGGGGGGATATAGCCTACGAGCAGTACTTC. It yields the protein CASSPRGDIAYEQYF.

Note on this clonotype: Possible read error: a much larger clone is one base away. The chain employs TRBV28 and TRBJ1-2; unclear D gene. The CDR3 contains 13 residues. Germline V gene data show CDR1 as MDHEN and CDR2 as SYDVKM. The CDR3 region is CASSFSRGYGNTF. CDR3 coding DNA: TGTGCCAGCAGTTTTAGCAGAGGCTATGGCAACACCTTC.

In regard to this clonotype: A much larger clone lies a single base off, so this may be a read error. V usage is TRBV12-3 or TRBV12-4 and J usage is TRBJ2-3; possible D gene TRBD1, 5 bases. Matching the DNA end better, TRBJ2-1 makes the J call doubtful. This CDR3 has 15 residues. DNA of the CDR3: TGTGCCAGCAGTGGAGTGTGGCAGGGCTACGATGAGCAGTTCTTC. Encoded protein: CASSGVWQGYDEQFF.

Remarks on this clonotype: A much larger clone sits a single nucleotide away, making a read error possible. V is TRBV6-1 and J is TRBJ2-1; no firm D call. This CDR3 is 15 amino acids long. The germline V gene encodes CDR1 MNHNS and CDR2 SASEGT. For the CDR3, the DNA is TGTGAGACGAAACCTACTCAGTGGTCCTACAATGAGCAGCTCTTC. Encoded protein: CETKPTQWSYNEQLF.